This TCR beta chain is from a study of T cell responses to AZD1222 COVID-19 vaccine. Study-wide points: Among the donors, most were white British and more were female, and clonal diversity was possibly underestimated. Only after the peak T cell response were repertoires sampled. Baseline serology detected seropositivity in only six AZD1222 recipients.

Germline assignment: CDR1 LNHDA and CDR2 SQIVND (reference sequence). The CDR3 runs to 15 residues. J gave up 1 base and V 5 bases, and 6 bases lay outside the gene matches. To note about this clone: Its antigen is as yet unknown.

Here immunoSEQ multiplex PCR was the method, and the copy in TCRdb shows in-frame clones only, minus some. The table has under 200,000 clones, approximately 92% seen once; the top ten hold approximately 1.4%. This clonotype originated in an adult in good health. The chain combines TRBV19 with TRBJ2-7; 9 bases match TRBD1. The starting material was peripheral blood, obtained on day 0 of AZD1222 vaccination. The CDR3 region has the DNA TGTGCCAGTAGTGGATACGGGACAGGGTCCTACGAGCAGTACTTC. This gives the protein CASSGYGTGSYEQYF.